Below, 5 T cell receptor beta chains from the same sample are listed, as sequenced in a study of CXCR3-negative and CXCR3-positive naive CD8 T cells (dated by TCRdb to between 2017 and 2020). The instrument given in TCRdb is NextSeq 550. The Human TCR Profiling Kit (MiLaboratory) was used to make UMI-labeled 5' RACE TRB cDNA libraries. After TCRdb reprocessed the reads, each CDR3 protein sequence was kept as one row, without DNA. In this sample's table one finds over 100,000 distinct CDR3 sequences. Clones ranked in the top ten supply roughly 0.29% of the sample. Material for sequencing was naive CXCR3- CD8+ T cells from blood. The intended sense of this specimen's cell subset or site label: CD45RO-CCR7+CD27+CD95- naive CD8+ T cells lacking CXCR3 (TNR3-). Every receptor here comes from a human donor in good health. Some clones in this sample may be carry-over from other donors' samples.

The CDR3 region is CASSSGTSAYNEQFF. The chain recombines TRBV9 with TRBJ2-1; the TCRdb call, TRBD2, lacks DNA for checking. The CDR3 has 15 amino acids. Germline CDR1 is SGDLS and CDR2 is YYNGEE.

The V and J genes are TRBV25-1 and TRBJ2-7; TCRdb's D call, TRBD2, is unchecked because there is no DNA. The germline V gene has CDR1 MGHDK and CDR2 SYGVNS. The CDR3 sequence is 15 residues long. CDR3 protein: CASSEWASGPSEQYF.

The chain uses TRBV7-6 and TRBJ2-3; TCRdb's D gene call, TRBD1, goes unchecked for lack of DNA. CDR1 is SGHVS, CDR2 FNYEAQ, per germline. This CDR3 has 15 amino acids. The CDR3 protein is CASSWGTGSTDTQYF.

J is TRBJ2-3 and V is TRBV4-3; TCRdb's D gene call, TRBD2, goes unchecked for lack of DNA. The CDR3 is made up of 17 amino acids. Germline V gene lookup returns CDR1 LGHNA and CDR2 YSLEER. The CDR3 loop is CASSQDPAGGRTDTQYF.

The chain recombines TRBV7-2 with TRBJ2-4. CDR1 and CDR2 (germline): SGHTA, FQGNSA. This CDR3 contains 16 residues. This CDR3 reads CASSLQTVWAKNIQYF.